The clone carrying this T cell receptor (beta chain) was recorded a few times. Its antigen is currently unknown. This record belongs to a study of CD8 T cells in ankylosing spondylitis. Study findings and constraints: A TCR beta motif of several highly homologous variants appeared characteristic of ankylosing spondylitis blood.

The germline V gene has CDR1 MNHNS and CDR2 SASEGT. This CDR3 region has 15 residues. The J segment lost 4 bases and the V segment lost 4 bases, leaving 9 bases of the junction unmatched. Quantitative 5'-RACE with molecular barcodes was used to make the TCR beta libraries. Using its own MiXCR run on the 5' RACE reads, TCRdb lists one record per CDR3 protein. Of 250,000 to 350,000 distinct CDR3 sequences in the sample, about 20% were seen once. The genes are TRBV6-1 and TRBJ2-5; 7 bases line up with TRBD1. The sample consisted of blood, either unsorted or a sorted T cell fraction (not recorded which). The clonotype originates from a male donor with ankylosing spondylitis or in good health (not recorded which). For the CDR3, the DNA is TGTGCCAGCAGTGCCCAACAGGGGTTCGGAGAGACCCAGTACTTC. This codes for CASSAQQGFGETQYF.